Following are 8 T cell receptor beta chains from one sample sequenced in a study of molecular identifiers for immune sequencing clone quantification. Via MiXCR, TCRdb re-called the PCR reads, giving one row per CDR3 protein. Here the sample spans about 500,000 distinct CDR3 sequences, around a fifth being singletons. The sample was naive CD8+ T cells from blood, with Jurkat cell RNA spiked in. Subset: FACS-sorted CD8+CD4-CCR7+CD45RA+ naive T cells. The source is a human donor in good health. Some libraries in this study had Jurkat cell RNA spiked in.

This clonotype was seen ten or more times. This chain links TRBV6-1 with TRBJ2-7; D unresolved. The length of the CDR3 is 13 residues. Looked up from germline, CDR1 is MNHNS and CDR2 is SASEGT. V lost 1 base, J lost 2 bases, and 6 bases lay in between. This CDR3 is CASSEGLTYEQYF. The CDR3 region has the DNA TGTGCCAGCAGTGAAGGGTTAACCTACGAGCAGTACTTC.

The chain carries TRBV7-9 and TRBJ2-3; 7 bases fit TRBD2. Germline assignment: CDR1 SEHNR and CDR2 FQNEAQ (reference sequence). V trimming: 4 bases; J trimming: 6 bases; junction bases outside the gene matches: 10. This CDR3 is 15 amino acids long. CDR3 region: CASSSLGGEADTQYF. CDR3 sequence (DNA): TGTGCCAGCAGCTCTCTGGGGGGGGAGGCGGATACGCAGTATTTT.

This chain uses TRBV19 with TRBJ2-3; 12 bases line up with TRBD2. CDR1 and CDR2 from the germline V gene are LNHDA and SQIVND (reference sequence). This CDR3 has 14 amino acids. V lost 9 bases, J lost 6 bases, and 7 bases stayed unmatched. The CDR3 sequence: CASKLAGGMDTQYF. CDR3 sequence (DNA): TGTGCCAGCAAACTAGCGGGGGGCATGGATACGCAGTATTTT.

This clonotype occurred many times. This sequence joins TRBV5-1 and TRBJ2-3; no reliable D call. V lost 4 bases and J lost 3, with 15 bases in between. Looked up from germline, CDR1 is SGHRS and CDR2 is YFSETQ. This CDR3 contains 15 residues. CDR3 DNA: TGCGCCAGCAGCCCCTTTTCAGCGTTGACAGATACGCAGTATTTT. Residues: CASSPFSALTDTQYF.

This clonotype was recorded many times. This chain connects TRBV9 to TRBJ2-7; D call uncertain. The CDR3 is made up of 14 amino acids. Germline CDR1 is SGDLS and CDR2 is YYNGEE. Trimming pared 2 bases from V and 2 bases from J, leaving 11 bases between. In nucleotides, the CDR3 is TGTGCCAGCAGCGTGACGGACCTGACCTACGAGCAGTACTTC. Translation: CASSVTDLTYEQYF.

Comment on this clonotype: One end of the junction fails to match germline, which may point to a read error. The genes are TRBV6-2 or TRBV6-3 and TRBJ1-1, with D unresolved. The CDR3 is 12 amino acids. Per germline, CDR1 MNHEY and CDR2 SVGEGT. The CDR3 sequence: CASSYLNTGAFF. The CDR3 region has the DNA TGTGCCAGCAGTTACCTAAACACTGGAGCTTTCTTT.

Comments on this clonotype: Being one base from a much bigger clone, this may be a read error. The chain has TRBV29-1 and TRBJ1-4; 8 bases line up with TRBD1. The V gene's germline CDR1 is SQVTM and CDR2 ANQGSEA. V was clipped by 1 base and J by 11 bases; unmatched bases: 9. The CDR3 is 14 amino acids. CDR3 in DNA: TGCAGCGTTGAAGTGTCACAGGGGGAAAGGAAACTGTTTTTT. This encodes CSVEVSQGERKLFF.

The chain couples TRBV27 to TRBJ1-2; no clear D. The CDR3 consists of 15 residues. CDR1 and CDR2 from the germline V gene are MNHEY and SMNVEV (reference sequence). Trimming removed 5 bases at V and 4 bases at J, with 17 bases between. CDR3 DNA sequence: TGTGCCAGCAGTCCCGCCAGTCAGGTTCTCTATGGCTACACCTTC. Residues: CASSPASQVLYGYTF.